The source of this TCR beta chain is a study of T cell responses to AZD1222 COVID-19 vaccine. Study outcomes and limitations: Clonal diversity may have been underestimated, and the donors were mostly white British, with more females than males.

Here immunoSEQ multiplex PCR was the method, and the copy in TCRdb shows in-frame clones only, minus some. The sample records 110,000 to 150,000 clones, approximately 91% being singletons. The V gene end was trimmed by 6 bases and the J gene end by 5 bases; junction bases not matched to a gene: 12. The CDR3 length is 15 residues. Germline V CDR1 and CDR2: LNHDA, SQIVND (reference sequence). This clone was picked up a small number of times. Its antigen is unknown. The input for sequencing was peripheral blood, taken 28 days after the second AZD1222 dose. The TCR was taken from an adult who received the AZD1222 COVID-19 vaccine. The chain has TRBV19 and TRBJ1-2; 7 bases align to TRBD1. This chain's CDR3 is CASSQSGTVGYGYTF. The DNA of the CDR3 is TGTGCCAGTAGCCAATCCGGGACAGTCGGGTATGGCTACACCTTC.